This T cell receptor (beta chain) was recovered during a study of lymphopenia after photon versus proton radiotherapy. The data were produced by immunoSEQ multiplex PCR, yet TCRdb's version contains in-frame clones alone and is incomplete. The top ten clones hold over 2% of a sample with about 45,000 clones, 85% of them seen once. Only a few counts were recorded for this clone. CDR3 size: 15 residues. Germline loops: CDR1 SGHTA, CDR2 FQGNSA. Between the trimmed V and J ends, which lost 6 bases and 3 bases, there was a span of 18 bases. This chain uses TRBV7-2 with TRBJ2-7; D might be TRBD2 (5 bases). The sequenced sample was peripheral blood, obtained from a patient treated with photon-based radiotherapy. The TCR was taken from a man in his forties with gastric cancer. Written as DNA, the CDR3 is TGTGCCAGCAGTGGGGAGCGCTACCCGAACTACGAGCAGTACTTC. This translates into CASSGERYPNYEQYF.